These 2 T cell receptor beta chains originate from one sample sequenced in a study of blood T cells in healthy people across ages. Together with a sample-barcoded 5' primer, a J-beta primer mix was included in a second PCR lasting about 7 to 11 cycles. Each CDR3 protein gets one entry after TCRdb re-called the 5' RACE reads with MiXCR. The data contain about 1.4 million distinct CDR3 sequences, 55% to 75% of them seen just once; the ten biggest clones take up over 5%. The sample consisted of blood. These receptors originate from a man younger than 35 in good health.

This clonotype appeared a few times. V and J are TRBV21-1 and TRBJ2-5; the table calls TRBD1, which could not be checked here. The J call may be in error: the DNA end matches TRBJ2-7 better. TRBV21-1 is described as a pseudogene. The CDR3 consists of 15 residues. CDR3 nucleotides: TGTGCCAGCAGCCCGACAGGGACAGCAGACGACGAGCAGTACTTC. Amino acid sequence: CASSPTGTADDEQYF.

In this sample, this clonotype turned up a few times. The rearrangement uses TRBV7-2 and TRBJ2-7, with TRBD2 as a possible D gene (5 bases). The CDR3 runs to 14 residues. Germline values: CDR1 SGHTA, CDR2 FQGNSA. Trimming took 5 bases from V and 6 from J, leaving 17 bases between them. DNA for the CDR3: TGTGCCAGCAGCCGGACCCTCACTAGTACCGAGCAGTACTTC. As protein: CASSRTLTSTEQYF.